The sequence of this TCR beta chain was determined in a study of blood T cell repertoires in COVID-19. Across the study: Italy, Spain and the United States were the sources of the convalescent and acute COVID-19 samples.

Cohort 3 donors counted as recovered after two negative PCRs, clearance, or resolved symptoms. Measured with immunoSEQ multiplex PCR; TCRdb has only the in-frame clones, and not every one. Of 200,000 to 250,000 clones in the sample, approximately 80% were seen once. The source material was PBMCs or T cells enriched from blood (not recorded which). The receptor comes from a woman aged 55-70 years who had recovered from COVID-19.

CDR3 sequence reads: CASSLDRGAEAFF. CDR3 DNA sequence: TGTGCCAGCTCATTGGACAGGGGGGCTGAAGCTTTCTTT. V gene TRBV18 combines with J gene TRBJ1-1; TRBD1 matches 10 bases. The germline gives CDR1 KGHSH, CDR2 LQKENI. V was clipped by 5 bases and J by 6 bases; unmatched bases: 3. There are 13 residues in the CDR3.